The 6 T cell receptor beta chains reported below all come from one sample, sequenced in a study of T-cell memory formation after mild COVID-19. Each CDR3 protein gets one entry after TCRdb re-called the 5' RACE reads with MiXCR. Of about 410,000 distinct CDR3 sequences listed, roughly 17% were seen once; the top ten hold roughly 21%. Sequencing was done on a sample of PBMCs or a T cell subset sorted from them (not recorded which). These receptors all stem from a man aged 18 to 29 who had mild COVID-19 (a few samples of this study predate the infection). Cell type and time point are not known.

The chain couples TRBV7-9 to TRBJ1-1, with D unclear. V lost 5 bases and J lost 2, with 18 bases in between. The V gene's germline CDR1 is SEHNR and CDR2 FQNEAQ (reference sequence). This CDR3 region has 16 residues. CDR3 protein: CASSLPLSGVNTEAFF. The DNA for the CDR3 is TGTGCCAGCAGCCTGCCACTCAGTGGGGTTAACACTGAAGCTTTCTTT.

The chain has TRBV18 and TRBJ2-2; perhaps TRBD1 as D (6 bases). The CDR3 length is 14 residues. The germline gives CDR1 KGHSH, CDR2 LQKENI. The germline V and J ends were trimmed by 3 bases and 6 bases, with 11 bases remaining between them. For the CDR3, the DNA is TGTGCCAGCTCACCGCAGGGGTCTCCCGGGGAGCTGTTTTTT. This sequence encodes CASSPQGSPGELFF.

The chain is built from TRBV6-2 or TRBV6-3 and TRBJ2-2; D is perhaps TRBD1 (5 bases). The V end lost 5 bases, the J end lost 7 bases, and 11 bases lay between the germline ends. Looked up from germline, CDR1 is MNHEY and CDR2 is SVGEGT. The CDR3 runs 13 residues. The CDR3, as DNA: TGTGCCAGCAGTAAAGGGGCGCACGGGGAGCTGTTTTTT. Protein sequence: CASSKGAHGELFF.

There are a few counts of this clonotype. The CDR3 here is CSARGGLLFYGYTF. In nucleotides, the CDR3 is TGCAGTGCTAGAGGAGGGCTCCTCTTCTATGGCTACACCTTC. This sequence joins TRBV20-1 and TRBJ1-2, with D unresolved. Trimming removed 1 base from V and 4 bases from J, with 13 bases in between. The V gene's germline CDR1 is DFQATT and CDR2 SNEGSKA (reference sequence). The CDR3 is 14 amino acids.

The sample holds many counts of this clonotype. The chain joins TRBV4-3 to TRBJ2-6; no clear D. Trimming left V 0 bases short and J 6 bases short, with 15 bases between. Germline values: CDR1 LGHNA, CDR2 YSLEER. This CDR3 has 17 residues. The CDR3, as DNA: TGCGCCAGCAGCCAAGATCCCCCCCAGCATATGGCCAACGTCCTGACTTTC. Protein: CASSQDPPQHMANVLTF.

The table lists this clonotype with many counts. The chain joins TRBV10-2 to TRBJ1-2, with D tentatively TRBD1 (5 bases). V lost 4 bases and J 7 bases, leaving 19 bases between the germline ends. CDR1 is WSHSY and CDR2 is SAAADI in the germline V gene. This CDR3 has 15 residues. CDR3 sequence reads: CASSGPIGTLGGYTF. Here the CDR3 DNA reads TGCGCCAGCAGTGGCCCGATCGGGACTCTAGGTGGCTACACCTTC.